Listed here is a single T cell receptor (beta chain). Its antigen is as yet unknown. This sample is drawn from a study of T cell repertoires in cytomegalovirus infection. In the study overall: A matching HLA type, together with CMV infection, was signaled by public TCR beta signatures.

Via MiXCR, TCRdb re-called the reads, giving one row per CDR3 protein. The sample shows approximately 700,000 distinct CDR3 sequences, roughly a third of them seen only once. Study-wide results and limits: Clonotype analysis showed dominance of the ex vivo response by HLA-C-restricted CMV-specific TCR beta clonotypes. Using cumulative public TCR beta family frequency, the authors identified those who carried CMV together with the relevant HLA.

CDR3 length equals 13 residues. CDR1 is ENHRY, CDR2 SYGVKD, per germline. With 3 bases removed from V and 1 base from J, the gap between germline ends came to 6 bases. The chain is built from TRBV10-3 and TRBJ2-5; D gene unclear. The sequence derives from a human donor in good health (CMV status not recorded). Some clones in this sample may be carry-over from other donors' samples. The sample consisted of PBMCs. CDR3 sequence: CAISDYVQETQYF. CDR3 bases: TGTGCCATCAGTGATTATGTCCAAGAGACCCAGTACTTC.